This T cell receptor (beta chain) was captured by sequencing in a study of blood T cell repertoires in COVID-19 (dated by TCRdb to 2018 to 2020). Regarding the complete study: The collaborator samples originated in the United States, Italy and Spain and spanned the acute and convalescent phases of COVID-19. Samples came from the ongoing ImmuneRACE study (first 160 participants) plus 1,254 subjects from 6 global collaborators. The repertoires were released in a freely available public database meant as a resource for research on the immune response to SARS-CoV-2. The prospective study material was composed of cDNA or gDNA derived from T cells, B-cell-depleted T cells, or PBMCs. Deeply sampled blood TCRbeta repertoires from subjects exposed to, actively infected with, or recovered from COVID-19 were included in the dataset. The sample metadata nearly always contained a de-identified subject ID, COVID-19 status, age in years and sex. Where HLA class I and class II types were available, the types were taken from metadata supplied by the sample provider, not from assay-based typing. The paper's findings and limits, for the study overall: The quantity of clinical and demographic metadata differed by source and by participant and was supplied without curation.

This clone was found a few times. Its binding antigen is unknown. Base qualities are not recorded, but no much larger clone differs from it by a single base. V is pruned by 4 bases and J by 12 bases, leaving 8 bases of the junction without a gene match. In the germline V gene, CDR1 corresponds to SGHRS and CDR2 to YFSETQ. CDR3 length: 15 amino acids, cysteine to phenylalanine. The kept DNA is CDR3 alone, 45 bases in frame from the first base. One collaborating source in Seattle enrolled patients while the patients were actively infected and followed the patients over time throughout the course of disease. The collaborating institutions used their own protocols to collect whole blood in K2EDTA tubes. Collaborator samples were shipped for TCRbeta analysis as frozen whole blood, isolated PBMCs, or DNA extracted from either sample type. The immunoSEQ Assay, a bias-controlled multiplex PCR, was used to amplify TCRbeta CDR3 regions from genomic DNA. Per the authors' processing: Nucleated cell counts per sample were estimated from amplification of reference gene primers within the assay. To quantify the absolute abundance of each unique TCRbeta CDR3 rearrangement, sequence reads were collapsed and filtered. For each sample, productive Simpson clonality was calculated by taking the square root of Simpson's diversity index across productive rearrangements. TCRdb provides this immuneACCESS table in a form limited to in-frame rearrangements. Some clones are lacking; in checked studies, under half of them reflect an unresolved V gene, and why the rest are absent is not known. The V and J calls and the clone size are those of that table, but D and trimming were determined from the DNA. The sample has 150,000 to 200,000 clones on record, about 81% of them singletons. About 12% of the sample goes to the ten largest clones.

This TCR derives from a woman older than 75 with COVID-19, enrolled during active disease. The chain is made from TRBV5-1 and TRBJ1-6; the central 12 bases match TRBD1. The specimen sequenced was peripheral blood. The DNA is as follows: TGCGCCAGCAGCCGGGACAGGGGGCGTAGTGAACCCCTCCACTTT. Translated, this gives CASSRDRGRSEPLHF.